The present entry profiles one T cell receptor beta chain with its context. This CDR3 has 15 amino acids. Trimming removed 8 bases at V and 4 bases at J, with 18 bases between. Germline V lookup: CDR1 LNHDA, CDR2 SQIVND (reference sequence). This record belongs to a study of blood T cell repertoires in COVID-19. About the research overall: COVID-19 samples, acute and convalescent, were from the United States, Italy and Spain.

Profiling relied on immunoSEQ multiplex PCR, and the TCRdb table lists in-frame clones only, not all of them. The table shows around 37,000 clones, with about 85% occurring only once. The rearrangement uses TRBV19 and TRBJ2-1, with D maybe TRBD2 (7 bases). The material sequenced was peripheral blood. The sequence derives from a man aged 50 or older with active or convalescent COVID-19. The CDR3 protein is CASAPGGLYYNEQFF. In DNA form, the CDR3 reads TGTGCCAGTGCCCCCGGGGGGCTGTATTACAATGAGCAGTTCTTC.